These 29 T cell receptor beta chains originate from one sample sequenced in a study of identical twins. TCRdb fed the 5' RACE reads into MiXCR, producing one record per CDR3 protein. This sample has 140,000 to 150,000 distinct CDR3 sequences; roughly 3.2% occur once, and the top ten carry 7% to 10%. The specimen was memory T cells sorted from blood. These receptors were collected from a young man in good health.

This clonotype was counted many times. The genes are TRBV3-1 and TRBJ1-1; D gene unclear. Trimming pared 4 bases from V and 1 base from J, leaving 13 bases between. Germline CDR1 LGHDT, CDR2 YNNKEL (reference sequence). The CDR3 covers 15 residues. The CDR3: CASSPRGVGNTEAFF. The CDR3 DNA reads TGTGCCAGCAGCCCACGGGGAGTGGGGAACACTGAAGCTTTCTTT.

This clonotype was recorded many times. The chain carries TRBV7-9 and TRBJ2-2; 12 bases match TRBD2. CDR1 is SEHNR and CDR2 is FQNEAQ in the germline V gene (reference sequence). The CDR3 is 17 amino acids. V shed 6 bases and J 0 bases; nucleotides not matched to a gene: 5. The CDR3: CASRGTSGSANTGELFF. CDR3 DNA: TGTGCCAGCAGGGGGACTAGCGGGTCCGCGAACACCGGGGAGCTGTTTTTT.

This clonotype was recorded at least ten times. The chain employs TRBV11-2 and TRBJ2-4, with 9 bases identical to TRBD1. V shed 5 bases, J shed 0 bases, and the junction held 5 bases outside the gene matches. The CDR3 length is 16 residues. CDR1 SGHAT and CDR2 FQNNGV come from the germline V gene. The CDR3 bases are TGTGCCAGCAGCCTGGGACAGGGACTAGCCAAAAACATTCAGTACTTC. Translated, it gives CASSLGQGLAKNIQYF.

The sample holds many counts of this clonotype. This rearrangement joins TRBV6-5 to TRBJ1-6, with D hard to call. The CDR3 contains 14 residues. CDR1 is MNHEY, CDR2 SVGAGI, per germline. V was clipped by 0 bases and J by 7 bases, with 7 bases between them. The CDR3 loop reads CASSYSDHNSPLHF. Written as DNA, the CDR3 is TGTGCCAGCAGTTACTCGGATCACAATTCACCCCTCCACTTT.

This clonotype was observed many times. This sequence joins TRBV19 and TRBJ2-5, with TRBD2 matching 13 bases. The V gene end was trimmed by 1 base and the J gene end by 2 bases; junction bases not matched to a gene: 4. Germline V CDR1 and CDR2: LNHDA, SQIVND (reference sequence). This CDR3 is built from 17 residues. The CDR3 bases are TGTGCCAGTAGTATAGGAGGACTAGCGGGAGATCAAGAGACCCAGTACTTC. This gives the protein CASSIGGLAGDQETQYF.

This clonotype was recorded at least ten times. The chain uses TRBV6-5 and TRBJ2-7; 12 bases match TRBD2. V dropped 2 bases and J dropped 5; count of bases not matched to a gene: 4. The germline CDR1 and CDR2 sequences are MNHEY and SVGAGI. CDR3 length: 15 amino acids. CDR3 bases: TGTGCCAGCAGTTACAATGGACTAGCGGGGAACGAGCAGTACTTC. This sequence encodes CASSYNGLAGNEQYF.

The table lists this clonotype with many counts. The gene calls are TRBV5-1 and TRBJ1-2; 9 nucleotides line up with TRBD1. Germline V gene lookup returns CDR1 SGHRS and CDR2 YFSETQ. Losses at the gene ends were 3 bases for V and 5 bases for J; bases not matched to a gene: 5. The CDR3 extends over 14 amino acids. The CDR3 spells CASSWRTGEYGYTF. CDR3 DNA sequence: TGCGCCAGCAGCTGGAGGACAGGGGAATATGGCTACACCTTC. Full variable domain (missing parts from reference TRBV5-1 and TRBJ1-2): KAGVTQTPRYLIKTRGQQVTLSCSPISGHRSVSWYQQTPGQGLQFLFEYFSETQRNKGNFPGRFSGRQFSNSRSEMNVSTLELGDSALYLCASSWRTGEYGYTFGSGTRLTVV.

This clonotype was observed at least ten times. The J gene is TRBJ1-5, the V gene TRBV29-1; perhaps TRBD1 as D (5 bases). Trimming took 4 bases from V and 3 from J, leaving 16 bases between them. Germline assignment: CDR1 SQVTM and CDR2 ANQGSEA. This CDR3 comprises 15 residues. This chain's CDR3 is CSVAQVSGANQPQHF. Written as DNA, the CDR3 is TGCAGCGTTGCCCAGGTCTCCGGGGCCAATCAGCCCCAGCATTTT.

This clonotype was counted ten times or more. CDR3 sequence (DNA): TGTGCCAGCAGCCAAGAGCTAGCGGGAGTCAATGAGCAGTTCTTC. Its translation is CASSQELAGVNEQFF. The V gene is TRBV4-2, the J gene TRBJ2-1, with 10 bases aligning to TRBD2. The germline V gene encodes CDR1 LGHNA and CDR2 YNFKEQ. The CDR3 has 15 residues. The J segment lost 6 bases and the V segment lost 0 bases, leaving 2 bases of the junction unmatched.

This clonotype was observed many times. The V and J genes are TRBV7-3 and TRBJ2-1, with D uncertain. V shed 4 bases and J shed 6 bases, with 13 bases lying between them. This CDR3 region has 14 residues. Germline CDR1 SGHTA, CDR2 FQGTGA. The CDR3 DNA sequence: TGTGCCAGCAGCTCCAACCCGGCGAGCAATGAGCAGTTCTTC. Its protein is CASSSNPASNEQFF. The whole variable domain, remainder taken from reference TRBV7-3 and TRBJ2-1, is GAGVSQTPSNKVTEKGKYVELRCDPISGHTALYWYRQSLGQGPEFLIYFQGTGAADDSGLPNDRFFAVRPEGSVSTLKIQRTERGDSAVYLCASSSNPASNEQFFGPGTRLTVL.

This clonotype was seen a handful of times. The CDR3 DNA follows: TGTGCCAGCAGTGTCCCCCTAGCGGGAGTCTCAGATACGCAGTATTTT. Protein: CASSVPLAGVSDTQYF. The chain recombines TRBV2 with TRBJ2-3, with 10 nucleotides matching TRBD2. Losses at the gene ends were 4 bases for V and 4 bases for J; bases not matched to a gene: 8. Per the germline V gene, CDR1 is SNHLY and CDR2 is FYNNEI. The CDR3 runs to 16 residues.

This clonotype occurred a few times. The chain recombines TRBV27 with TRBJ1-1, with D possibly being TRBD1 (5 bases). V was clipped by 0 bases and J by 5 bases, with 10 bases between them. The CDR3 runs 14 residues. CDR1 and CDR2 (germline): MNHEY, SMNVEV (reference sequence). In nucleotides, the CDR3 is TGTGCCAGCAGTTTATCGGTGGGGGGAACTGAAGCTTTCTTT. It translates to CASSLSVGGTEAFF.

This clonotype was found many times. V usage is TRBV6-1 and J usage is TRBJ1-2; a possible D gene is TRBD1 (5 bases). The CDR3 runs 17 residues. Looked up from germline, CDR1 is MNHNS and CDR2 is SASEGT. The V end lost 7 bases, the J end lost 1 base, and 22 bases lay between the germline ends. CDR3 DNA sequence: TGTGCCAGCACTGACCTGGTCCCTAGGGACCGTAACTATGGCTACACCTTC. This gives the protein CASTDLVPRDRNYGYTF.

This clonotype was detected many times. The chain links TRBV4-2 to TRBJ2-2; no clear D gene. The CDR3 has 14 amino acids. Trimming took off 0 bases at V and 6 bases at J, with 8 bases between the two ends. The V gene's germline CDR1 is LGHNA and CDR2 YNFKEQ. The CDR3 region is CASSQERRAGELFF. The CDR3 DNA reads as TGTGCCAGCAGCCAAGAAAGGCGCGCCGGGGAGCTGTTTTTT.

The table lists this clonotype with a few counts. The J gene is TRBJ2-5, the V gene TRBV5-1; no clear D. Germline CDR1 SGHRS, CDR2 YFSETQ. The CDR3 totals 14 residues. V shed 0 bases and J shed 5 bases, with 11 bases lying between them. This CDR3 reads CASSLEVASETQYF. The DNA of the CDR3 is TGCGCCAGCAGCTTGGAGGTAGCCTCCGAGACCCAGTACTTC.

This clonotype was observed many times. V usage is TRBV11-2 and J usage is TRBJ2-5; D uncertain. The V and J ends lost 5 bases and 6 bases respectively, with 13 bases between them. Germline loops: CDR1 SGHAT, CDR2 FQNNGV. The CDR3 spans 13 residues. CDR3 loop: CASSPGERQTQYF. In nucleotides, the CDR3 is TGTGCCAGCAGCCCTGGAGAGAGGCAGACCCAGTACTTC.

This clonotype was seen more than once but under ten times. A much larger clone differs by one base, so this may be a read error. This chain joins TRBV29-1 and TRBJ1-1; maybe TRBD1 (5 bases). The CDR3 consists of 15 residues. V lost 4 bases, J lost 1 base, and 16 bases lay in between. The V gene's germline CDR1 is SQVTM and CDR2 ANQGSEA. The CDR3 DNA reads TGCAGCGTTGTGAAAGTCAGGGCAGGGAACACTGAAGCTTTCTTT. It codes for CSVVKVRAGNTEAFF. Variable domain in full (rest from reference TRBV29-1 and TRBJ1-1): SAVISQKPSRDICQRGTSLTIQCQVDSQVTMMFWYRQQPGQSLTLIATANQGSEATYESGFVIDKFPISRPNLTFSTLTVSNMSPEDSSIYLCSVVKVRAGNTEAFFGQGTRLTVV.

There are many counts of this clonotype. This chain links TRBV6-1 with TRBJ1-1; 8 bases fit TRBD1. The CDR3 is 14 residues long. Germline CDR1 and CDR2: MNHNS and SASEGT. V dropped 5 bases and J dropped 7; count of bases not matched to a gene: 9. CDR3 in DNA: TGTGCCAGCAGTATTCGGACAGGGCAGGGTGAAGCTTTCTTT. Translated, it gives CASSIRTGQGEAFF.

There are many counts of this clonotype. The chain has TRBV18 and TRBJ2-7; D is unresolved. CDR3 size: 13 residues. V lost 8 bases and J lost 3, with 14 bases in between. Germline CDR1 and CDR2: KGHSH and LQKENI. The CDR3 DNA reads as TGTGCCAGCCGGCTGGCGGTTTACTACGAGCAGTACTTC. It specifies CASRLAVYYEQYF.

In this sample, this clonotype turned up many times. V and J are TRBV2 and TRBJ2-1; TRBD2 might be the D (6 bases). The CDR3 has 11 residues. CDR1 and CDR2 (germline): SNHLY, FYNNEI. The germline V and J ends were trimmed by 7 bases and 10 bases, with 11 bases remaining between them. CDR3 in amino acids: CASTLAEEQFF. CDR3 nucleotides: TGTGCCAGCACACTAGCAGAAGAGCAGTTCTTC.

The table lists this clonotype with many counts. The chain is built from TRBV20-1 and TRBJ2-3, with D perhaps TRBD1 (7 bases). Germline CDR1 reads DFQATT; CDR2 reads SNEGSKA (reference sequence). The CDR3 totals 13 residues. V was pared by 6 bases and J by 2 bases, with 12 bases between. The CDR3 loop reads CSARDSNTDTQYF. The CDR3 DNA sequence: TGCAGTGCGCGGGACAGCAACACAGATACGCAGTATTTT.

Ten or more counts support this clonotype. The chain couples TRBV12-3 or TRBV12-4 to TRBJ2-4; 8 bases are a match to TRBD2. Trimming at V came to 6 bases and at J to 1 base, leaving 5 bases not matched to a gene. The CDR3 sequence is 15 residues long. The CDR3 reads CASRPRGGAKNIQYF. In DNA, the CDR3 is TGTGCCAGCAGACCCCGGGGGGGGGCCAAAAACATTCAGTACTTC.

This clonotype was detected many times. This chain joins TRBV12-3 or TRBV12-4 and TRBJ2-1; 9 positions agree with TRBD2. CDR3 length equals 15 residues. The J segment lost 3 bases and the V segment lost 2 bases, leaving 2 bases of the junction unmatched. CDR3 sequence reads: CASSLNSGSYNEQFF. The CDR3 coding sequence is TGTGCCAGCAGTTTAAATAGCGGGAGCTACAATGAGCAGTTCTTC.

This clonotype was observed many times. V and J are TRBV5-6 and TRBJ2-7, with TRBD2 identical over 9 bases. Germline loops: CDR1 SGHDT, CDR2 YYEEEE. J was trimmed by 2 bases and V by 4 bases; bases with no gene match: 1. This CDR3 contains 13 residues. Here the CDR3 DNA reads TGTGCCAGCAGCCGGACTAGCGCCTACGAGCAGTACGTC. The encoded protein is CASSRTSAYEQYV.

This clonotype was observed a few times. The chain joins TRBV7-9 to TRBJ2-1, with 10 bases identical to TRBD2. The CDR3 consists of 15 residues. CDR1 is SEHNR, CDR2 FQNEAQ, per germline (reference sequence). Trimming cost V 5 bases and J 2 bases; bases outside gene matches: 3. The DNA of the CDR3 is TGTGCCAGCAGCGTTAGCGGGGGGACCTACAATGAGCAGTTCTTC. Residues: CASSVSGGTYNEQFF.

At least ten counts were recorded for this clonotype. The chain couples TRBV11-2 to TRBJ2-7; the D is unclear. This CDR3 is 14 amino acids long. Germline V gene sequence: CDR1 SGHAT, CDR2 FQNNGV. Trimming shortened V by 0 bases and J by 3 bases, and 9 bases separated the two germline ends. The CDR3 sequence: CASSLDSPGYEQYV. CDR3 nucleotide sequence: TGTGCCAGCAGCTTAGACAGCCCCGGCTACGAGCAGTACGTC.

This chain links TRBV7-7 with TRBJ2-3; 8 bases line up with TRBD2. This CDR3 has 21 amino acids. With V trimmed by 7 bases and J by 0 bases, 24 bases remained unmatched. Germline values: CDR1 SSHAT, CDR2 FNYEAQ (reference sequence). The CDR3 loop is CASTLPEPGASGRSSTDTQYF. In nucleotides, the CDR3 is TGTGCCAGCACCCTCCCGGAGCCCGGGGCTAGCGGGCGGTCTAGCACAGATACGCAGTATTTT. The whole variable domain, remainder taken from reference TRBV7-7 and TRBJ2-3, is GAGVSQSPRYKVTKRGQDVTLRCDPISSHATLYWYQQALGQGPEFLTYFNYEAQPDKSGLPSDRFSAERPEGSISTLTIQRTEQRDSAMYRCASTLPEPGASGRSSTDTQYFGPGTRLTVL.

This clonotype was counted at least ten times. V and J are TRBV7-2 and TRBJ2-3; unclear D gene. The CDR3 totals 12 residues. V lost 1 base and J 6 bases, leaving 5 bases between the germline ends. CDR1 SGHTA and CDR2 FQGNSA come from the germline V gene. CDR3 sequence: CASSLVRDTQYF. CDR3 DNA: TGTGCCAGCAGCTTAGTACGGGATACGCAGTATTTT.

At least ten counts were recorded for this clonotype. The gene calls are TRBV4-3 and TRBJ2-3, with D unresolved. This CDR3 has 13 amino acids. The V and J ends lost 0 bases and 5 bases respectively, with 6 bases between them. CDR1 and CDR2 from the germline V gene are LGHNA and YSLEER. The CDR3 is CASSQDYGDTQYF. The CDR3 DNA reads TGCGCCAGCAGCCAAGATTACGGAGATACGCAGTATTTT.